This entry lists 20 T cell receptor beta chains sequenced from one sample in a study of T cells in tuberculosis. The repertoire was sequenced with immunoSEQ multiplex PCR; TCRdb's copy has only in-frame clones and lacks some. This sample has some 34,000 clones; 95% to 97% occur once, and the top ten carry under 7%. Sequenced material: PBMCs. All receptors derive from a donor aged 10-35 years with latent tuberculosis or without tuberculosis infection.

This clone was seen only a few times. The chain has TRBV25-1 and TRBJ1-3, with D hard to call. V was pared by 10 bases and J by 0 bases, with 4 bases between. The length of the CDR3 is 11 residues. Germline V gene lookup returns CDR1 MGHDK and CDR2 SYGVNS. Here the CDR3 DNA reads TGTGCCACCTACTCTGGAAACACCATATATTTT. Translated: CATYSGNTIYF.

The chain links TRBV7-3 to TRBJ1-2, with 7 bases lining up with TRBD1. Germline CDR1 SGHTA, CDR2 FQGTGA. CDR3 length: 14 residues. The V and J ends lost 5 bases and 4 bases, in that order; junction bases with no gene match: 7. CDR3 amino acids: CASSPGGGSYGYTF. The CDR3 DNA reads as TGTGCCAGCAGCCCCGGAGGGGGCTCCTATGGCTACACCTTC.

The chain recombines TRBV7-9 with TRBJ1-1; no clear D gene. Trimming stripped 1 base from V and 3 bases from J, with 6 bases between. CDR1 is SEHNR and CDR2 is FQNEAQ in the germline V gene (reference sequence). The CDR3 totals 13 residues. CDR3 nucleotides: TGTGCCAGCAGCTTAGAACCGGACACTGAAGCTTTCTTT. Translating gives CASSLEPDTEAFF.

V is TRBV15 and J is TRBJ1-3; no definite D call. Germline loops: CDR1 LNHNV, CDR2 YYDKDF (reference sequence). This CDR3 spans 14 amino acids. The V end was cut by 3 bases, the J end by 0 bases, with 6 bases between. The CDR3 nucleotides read TGTGCCACCAGCAGTACTCGCTCTGGAAACACCATATATTTT. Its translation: CATSSTRSGNTIYF.

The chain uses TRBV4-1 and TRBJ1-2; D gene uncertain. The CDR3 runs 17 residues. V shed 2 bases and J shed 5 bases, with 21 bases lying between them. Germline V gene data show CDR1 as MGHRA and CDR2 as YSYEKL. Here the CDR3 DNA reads TGCGCCAGCAGCCAAAGTGCCGACCCTAGAGGACTTTATGGCTACACCTTC. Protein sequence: CASSQSADPRGLYGYTF.

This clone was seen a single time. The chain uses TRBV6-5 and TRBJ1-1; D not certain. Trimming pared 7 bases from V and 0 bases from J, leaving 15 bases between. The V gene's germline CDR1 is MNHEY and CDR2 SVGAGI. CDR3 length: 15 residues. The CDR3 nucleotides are TGTGCCAGCACCCCGTTCTGGGCGATGAACACTGAAGCTTTCTTT. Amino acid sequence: CASTPFWAMNTEAFF.

The CDR3 is CSARDEDEQFF. CDR3 in DNA: TGCAGTGCTAGAGATGAGGATGAGCAGTTCTTC. The rearrangement uses TRBV20-1 and TRBJ2-1; D unresolved. The CDR3 extends over 11 amino acids. Trimming left V 0 bases short and J 8 bases short, with 5 bases between. Germline CDR1 and CDR2: DFQATT and SNEGSKA (reference sequence).

The CDR3 spells CASSQDWGGHSETQYF. For the CDR3, the DNA is TGTGCCAGCAGCCAAGATTGGGGGGGGCATTCAGAGACCCAGTACTTC. The V gene is TRBV14, the J gene TRBJ2-5, with D perhaps matching TRBD2 (7 bases). Germline V gene sequence: CDR1 SGHDN, CDR2 FVKESK. The CDR3 is 16 residues long. V was clipped by 0 bases and J by 4 bases, with 15 bases between them.

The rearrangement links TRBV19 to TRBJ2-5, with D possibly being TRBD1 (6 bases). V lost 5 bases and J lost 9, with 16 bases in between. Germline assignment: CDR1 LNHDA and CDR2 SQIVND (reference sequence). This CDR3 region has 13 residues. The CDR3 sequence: CASSYNREGSQYF. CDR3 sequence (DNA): TGTGCCAGTAGTTATAACAGGGAAGGATCCCAGTACTTC.

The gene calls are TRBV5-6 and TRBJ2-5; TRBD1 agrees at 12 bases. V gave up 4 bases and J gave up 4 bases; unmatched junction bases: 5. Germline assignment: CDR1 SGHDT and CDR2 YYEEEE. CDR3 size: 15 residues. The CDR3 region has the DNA TGTGCCAGCAGCACCGGGACAGGGGGCGGAGAGACCCAGTACTTC. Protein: CASSTGTGGGETQYF.

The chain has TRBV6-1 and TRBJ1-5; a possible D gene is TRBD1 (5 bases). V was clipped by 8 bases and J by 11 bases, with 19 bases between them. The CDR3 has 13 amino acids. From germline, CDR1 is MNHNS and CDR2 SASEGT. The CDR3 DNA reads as TGTGCCAGCGGCGGGACGTATAAGGCGGCCCAGCATTTT. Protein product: CASGGTYKAAQHF.

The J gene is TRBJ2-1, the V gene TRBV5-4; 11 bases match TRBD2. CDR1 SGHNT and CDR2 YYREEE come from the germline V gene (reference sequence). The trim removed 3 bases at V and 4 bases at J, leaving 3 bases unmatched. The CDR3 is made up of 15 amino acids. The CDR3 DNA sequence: TGTGCCAGCAGCTGGGGACTAGCGGCTTACAATGAGCAGTTCTTC. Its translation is CASSWGLAAYNEQFF.

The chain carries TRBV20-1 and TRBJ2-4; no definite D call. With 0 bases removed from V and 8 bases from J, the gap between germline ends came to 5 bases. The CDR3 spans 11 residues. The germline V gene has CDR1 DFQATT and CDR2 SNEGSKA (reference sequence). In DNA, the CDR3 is TGCAGTGCTAGAGATCTACACATTCAGTACTTC. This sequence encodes CSARDLHIQYF.

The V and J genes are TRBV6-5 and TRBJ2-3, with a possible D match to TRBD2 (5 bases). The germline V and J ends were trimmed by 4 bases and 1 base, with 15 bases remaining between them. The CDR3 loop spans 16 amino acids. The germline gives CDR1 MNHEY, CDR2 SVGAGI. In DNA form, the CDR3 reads TGTGCCAGCAGTTCCAGTGCGGGTGCAGGCACAGATACGCAGTATTTT. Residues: CASSSSAGAGTDTQYF.

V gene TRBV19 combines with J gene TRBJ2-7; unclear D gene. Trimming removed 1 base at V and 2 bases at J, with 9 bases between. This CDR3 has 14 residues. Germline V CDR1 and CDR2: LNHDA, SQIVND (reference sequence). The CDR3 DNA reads TGTGCCAGTAGTATAGGGCGGTTCCCCTACGAGCAGTACTTC. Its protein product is CASSIGRFPYEQYF.

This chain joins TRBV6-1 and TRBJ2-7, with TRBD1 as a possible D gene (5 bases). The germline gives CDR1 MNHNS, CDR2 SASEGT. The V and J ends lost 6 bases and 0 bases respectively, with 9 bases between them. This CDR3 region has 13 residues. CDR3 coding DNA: TGTGCCAGCAGGACAGTAGCCTCCTACGAGCAGTACTTC. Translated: CASRTVASYEQYF.

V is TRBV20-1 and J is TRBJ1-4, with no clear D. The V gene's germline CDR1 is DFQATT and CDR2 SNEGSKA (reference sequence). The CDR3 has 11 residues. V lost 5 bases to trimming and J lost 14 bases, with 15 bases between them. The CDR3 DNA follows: TGCAGTGCTGTCGCGGCCCCTTTTCTGTTTTTT. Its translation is CSAVAAPFLFF.

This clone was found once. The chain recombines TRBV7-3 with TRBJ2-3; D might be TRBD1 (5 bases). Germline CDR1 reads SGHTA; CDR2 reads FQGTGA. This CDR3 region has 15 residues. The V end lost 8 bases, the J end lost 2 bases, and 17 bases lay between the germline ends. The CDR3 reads CASGGLRQTTDTQYF. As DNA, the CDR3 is TGTGCCAGCGGTGGTTTGCGACAGACCACAGATACGCAGTATTTT.

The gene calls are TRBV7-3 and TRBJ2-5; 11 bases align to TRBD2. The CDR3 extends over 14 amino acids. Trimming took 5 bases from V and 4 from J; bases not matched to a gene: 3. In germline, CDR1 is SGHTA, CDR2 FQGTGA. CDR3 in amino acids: CASSPLAGVETQYF. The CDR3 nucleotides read TGTGCCAGCAGCCCACTAGCGGGGGTAGAGACCCAGTACTTC.

This CDR3 is CASSLWPGSSYEQYF. CDR3 in DNA: TGTGCCAGCAGTTTATGGCCGGGGTCCTCCTACGAGCAGTACTTC. The gene calls are TRBV27 and TRBJ2-7; TRBD2 might be the D (5 bases). This CDR3 has 15 amino acids. Trimming shortened V by 1 base and J by 0 bases, and 10 bases separated the two germline ends. Germline assignment: CDR1 MNHEY and CDR2 SMNVEV (reference sequence).